Below, 9 T cell receptor beta chains from the same sample are listed, as sequenced in a study of blood T cell repertoires in COVID-19. Some clones are missing from TCRdb's copy, which holds only in-frame ones; the method was immunoSEQ multiplex PCR. The repertoire holds 55,000 to 65,000 clones, with roughly 90% as singletons. Sequenced: peripheral blood. Receptors were obtained from a human donor in a cohort sampled during active COVID-19.

This sequence joins TRBV7-8 and TRBJ1-1; possibly TRBD1 for D (5 bases). The germline V gene has CDR1 SGHVS and CDR2 FQNEAQ. The CDR3 is 14 residues long. Trimming pared 5 bases from V and 10 bases from J, leaving 20 bases between. The CDR3 is CASSPQDLTDPAFF. The CDR3 DNA reads as TGTGCCAGCAGCCCACAAGACCTGACAGACCCAGCTTTCTTT.

The rearrangement links TRBV7-8 to TRBJ2-1; 9 positions agree with TRBD2. V lost 5 bases, J lost 3 bases, and 5 bases stayed unmatched. The CDR3 contains 15 residues. CDR1 SGHVS and CDR2 FQNEAQ come from the germline V gene. CDR3 bases: TGTGCCAGCAGCAGGACTAGCGAAGTCTACAATGAGCAGTTCTTC. Its protein is CASSRTSEVYNEQFF.

This chain links TRBV7-6 with TRBJ2-7; 7 bases are shared with TRBD2. CDR1 and CDR2 from the germline V gene are SGHVS and FNYEAQ. The CDR3 extends over 15 amino acids. J was trimmed by 2 bases and V by 5 bases; bases with no gene match: 9. CDR3 nucleotides: TGTGCCAGCAGCGACTTCGGGAGGTCGGCCTACGAGCAGTACTTC. Translation: CASSDFGRSAYEQYF.

The V call is TRBV27, the J call TRBJ1-1; 7 nucleotides agree with TRBD1. The CDR3 has 12 residues. The germline V gene has CDR1 MNHEY and CDR2 SMNVEV (reference sequence). V gave up 4 bases and J gave up 4 bases; unmatched junction bases: 0. Here the CDR3 DNA reads TGTGCCAGCAGTTACAGGGGCACTGAAGCTTTCTTT. Its translation: CASSYRGTEAFF.

This clone appeared a few times. The chain combines TRBV12-5 with TRBJ2-1; 8 nucleotides align to TRBD2. Unmatched junction bases numbered 6, after V lost 6 bases and J lost 8 bases. Per germline, CDR1 LGHNT and CDR2 FRNRAP. This CDR3 is built from 13 residues. This CDR3 reads CASGSGTSDEQFF. In nucleotides, the CDR3 is TGTGCTAGTGGGTCCGGGACTAGTGATGAGCAGTTCTTC.

The rearrangement uses TRBV5-1 and TRBJ2-2, with D possibly TRBD1 on 6 matching bases. Trimming stripped 3 bases from V and 3 bases from J, with 6 bases between. This CDR3 is built from 13 residues. CDR1 is SGHRS and CDR2 is YFSETQ in the germline V gene. DNA for the CDR3: TGCGCCAGCAGCTCAGGGGACACCGGGGAGCTGTTTTTT. Amino acids: CASSSGDTGELFF.

The V and J genes are TRBV28 and TRBJ2-7; no firm D call. Between the trimmed V and J ends, which lost 7 bases and 2 bases, there was a span of 6 bases. The CDR3 spans 11 residues. Germline loops: CDR1 MDHEN, CDR2 SYDVKM. The CDR3 bases are TGTGCCAGCAAAGCTACCTACGAGCAGTACTTC. Encoded protein: CASKATYEQYF.

The chain employs TRBV12-3 or TRBV12-4 and TRBJ1-1, with 8 bases lining up with TRBD1. The CDR3 has 12 residues. Trimming cost V 3 bases and J 8 bases; bases outside gene matches: 2. The CDR3 loop reads CASSFRDREAFF. CDR3 nucleotides: TGTGCCAGCAGTTTCAGGGACAGGGAAGCTTTCTTT.

Here the CDR3 DNA reads TGTGCCAGCAGCGTAGGGGACTTATACTACGAGCAGTACTTC. Translated: CASSVGDLYYEQYF. V is TRBV9 and J is TRBJ2-7, with a tentative D call TRBD2 (6 bases). This CDR3 contains 14 residues. V lost 0 bases and J lost 3, with 10 bases in between. Germline CDR1 SGDLS, CDR2 YYNGEE.